These 30 T cell receptor beta chains came from one sample sequenced in a study of shared clonotypes between healthy human individuals. Here immunoSEQ multiplex PCR was the method, and the copy in TCRdb shows in-frame clones only, minus some. Here the sample spans some 2,500,000 clones, roughly 93% being singletons. Input material: naive CD4+ T cells from PBMCs. Regarding subset: CD45RA+ positively selected. All receptors come from a man in his late teens or twenties in good health. Some clones in this sample may be carry-over from other donors' samples.

As regards this clone: Compared with germline, one end of the junction differs, possibly owing to a read error. This chain links TRBV30 with TRBJ1-2; D gene uncertain. The germline gives CDR1 GTSNPN, CDR2 SVGIG (reference sequence). This CDR3 comprises 11 residues. The CDR3 protein is CAWSVGDIYYF. The CDR3 DNA reads TGTGCCTGGAGTGTCGGAGACATTTATTACTTC.

This chain joins TRBV6-6 and TRBJ1-5; 8 bases fit TRBD1. The germline gives CDR1 MNHNY, CDR2 SVGAGI (reference sequence). The CDR3 loop spans 16 amino acids. The V gene end was trimmed by 4 bases and the J gene end by 5 bases; junction bases not matched to a gene: 10. The chain's CDR3 is CASSWGTGENDQPQHF. The DNA of the CDR3 is TGTGCCAGCAGTTGGGGGACAGGCGAAAACGATCAGCCCCAGCATTTT.

This clone appeared once. The J gene is TRBJ2-5, the V gene TRBV4-2, with TRBD2 matching over 10 bases. The CDR3 sequence is 17 residues long. CDR1 is LGHNA, CDR2 YNFKEQ, per germline. The J segment lost 5 bases and the V segment lost 0 bases, leaving 9 bases of the junction unmatched. The CDR3 region is CASSQDPPAGGDETQYF. CDR3 sequence (DNA): TGTGCCAGCAGCCAAGATCCCCCAGCGGGAGGGGACGAGACCCAGTACTTC.

This chain joins TRBV18 and TRBJ2-3, with D maybe TRBD2 (5 bases). Looked up from germline, CDR1 is KGHSH and CDR2 is LQKENI. This CDR3 contains 16 residues. Trimming removed 2 bases at V and 2 bases at J, with 14 bases between. The CDR3 sequence: CASSPSPEVYTDTQYF. The CDR3 coding sequence is TGTGCCAGCTCACCAAGTCCGGAGGTGTACACAGATACGCAGTATTTT. Supplemented by reference TRBV18 and TRBJ2-3, the full variable domain reads NAGVMQNPRHLVRRRGQEARLRCSPMKGHSHVYWYRQLPEEGLKFMVYLQKENIIDESGMPKERFSAEFPKEGPSILRIQQVVRGDSAAYFCASSPSPEVYTDTQYFGPGTRLTVL.

This chain joins TRBV7-8 and TRBJ2-5; 8 bases are shared with TRBD1. The V gene's germline CDR1 is SGHVS and CDR2 FQNEAQ. CDR3 length: 15 amino acids. V shed 5 bases, J shed 3 bases, and the junction held 8 bases outside the gene matches. CDR3 sequence (DNA): TGTGCCAGCAGCCCTAGGGGACAGGCGGAAGAGACCCAGTACTTC. It yields the protein CASSPRGQAEETQYF. Complete variable domain (other parts from reference TRBV7-8 and TRBJ2-5): GAGVSQSPRYKVAKRGQDVALRCDPISGHVSLFWYQQALGQGPEFLTYFQNEAQLDKSGLPSDRFFAERPEGSVSTLKIQRTQQEDSAVYLCASSPRGQAEETQYFGPGTRLLVL.

This rearrangement joins TRBV29-1 to TRBJ2-1, with a tentative D call TRBD2 (5 bases). The germline V gene has CDR1 SQVTM and CDR2 ANQGSEA. The CDR3 is 13 residues long. V was pared by 7 bases and J by 2 bases, with 12 bases between. The CDR3 here is CSAGLGAYNEQFF. In DNA form, the CDR3 reads TGCAGCGCTGGTTTGGGAGCCTACAATGAGCAGTTCTTC.

J is TRBJ2-7 and V is TRBV9, with unresolved D. The germline gives CDR1 SGDLS, CDR2 YYNGEE. CDR3 length equals 14 residues. Trimming left V 3 bases short and J 2 bases short, with 12 bases between. CDR3 DNA: TGTGCCAGCAGCGGTGACACCGGCCCCTACGAGCAGTACTTC. This encodes CASSGDTGPYEQYF.

This chain uses TRBV2 with TRBJ1-4; the match to TRBD1 covers 7 bases. There are 13 residues in the CDR3. Germline V gene lookup returns CDR1 SNHLY and CDR2 FYNNEI. Unmatched junction bases numbered 7, after V lost 8 bases and J lost 7 bases. The CDR3, as DNA: TGTGCCAGCCCCAGGGGGAGTGGTGAAAAACTGTTTTTT. Its translation is CASPRGSGEKLFF.

The chain is built from TRBV6-5 and TRBJ2-1; 9 bases are shared with TRBD2. J lost 8 bases, V lost 5 bases, and 10 bases had no gene match. The germline V gene has CDR1 MNHEY and CDR2 SVGAGI. The CDR3 loop spans 15 amino acids. The CDR3 bases are TGTGCCAGCAGTCGTAATAGCGGGAGATTCGATGAGCAGTTCTTC. Translated, it gives CASSRNSGRFDEQFF.

Concerning this clone: The same CDR3 is also encoded by other DNA sequences in this sample. V is TRBV5-1 and J is TRBJ2-5, with D possibly being TRBD1 (7 bases). Germline V gene sequence: CDR1 SGHRS, CDR2 YFSETQ. The CDR3 is 14 amino acids. Trimming pared 2 bases from V and 3 bases from J, leaving 11 bases between. The CDR3 loop is CASSFQGGEETQYF. As DNA, the CDR3 is TGCGCCAGCAGCTTCCAGGGGGGAGAAGAGACCCAGTACTTC.

The chain uses TRBV4-1 and TRBJ2-5; no clear D. The CDR3 covers 14 residues. Germline assignment: CDR1 MGHRA and CDR2 YSYEKL. With 3 bases removed from V and 1 base from J, the gap between germline ends came to 9 bases. CDR3 amino acids: CASSHFLPQETQYF. The CDR3 DNA reads TGCGCCAGCAGCCACTTTTTACCCCAAGAGACCCAGTACTTC.

The chain's CDR3 is CASSEAGRANYGYTF. CDR3 nucleotides: TGTGCCAGCAGTGAAGCTGGCAGAGCTAACTATGGCTACACCTTC. This chain connects TRBV2 to TRBJ1-2; unclear D gene. The CDR3 has 15 residues. Trimming shortened V by 0 bases and J by 0 bases, and 8 bases separated the two germline ends. The germline V gene has CDR1 SNHLY and CDR2 FYNNEI.

The J gene is TRBJ2-5, the V gene TRBV29-1; D unclear. Trimming cost V 3 bases and J 2 bases, with 10 bases left between them. The CDR3 consists of 13 residues. Per the germline V gene, CDR1 is SQVTM and CDR2 is ANQGSEA. The CDR3 sequence is CSVDLATQETQYF. In DNA, the CDR3 is TGCAGCGTTGACTTGGCGACTCAAGAGACCCAGTACTTC.

Concerning this clone: Other DNA sequences of this sample code for an identical CDR3. In DNA, the CDR3 is TGTGCCAGCAGCCTAGAGGGGGGGAACACTGAAGCTTTCTTT. Amino acids: CASSLEGGNTEAFF. V and J are TRBV7-2 and TRBJ1-1, with D possibly matching TRBD1 (6 bases). CDR1 and CDR2 from the germline V gene are SGHTA and FQGNSA. The CDR3 runs to 14 residues. V lost 5 bases and J 1 base, leaving 11 bases between the germline ends.

The chain recombines TRBV5-1 with TRBJ2-3, with no clear D. Germline V gives CDR1 SGHRS, CDR2 YFSETQ. Trimming pared 2 bases from V and 0 bases from J, leaving 10 bases between. This CDR3 is built from 15 residues. CDR3 in DNA: TGCGCCAGCAGCTTTCTCGGAACTAGCACAGATACGCAGTATTTT. This gives the protein CASSFLGTSTDTQYF. The full variable domain, completed using reference TRBV5-1 and TRBJ2-3, is KAGVTQTPRYLIKTRGQQVTLSCSPISGHRSVSWYQQTPGQGLQFLFEYFSETQRNKGNFPGRFSGRQFSNSRSEMNVSTLELGDSALYLCASSFLGTSTDTQYFGPGTRLTVL.

In the case of this clone: The same CDR3 arises from other DNA sequences in this sample as well. The chain joins TRBV18 to TRBJ2-7; possibly TRBD2 for D (6 bases). The CDR3 covers 14 residues. Germline CDR1 is KGHSH and CDR2 is LQKENI. Deletions cut 2 bases from V and 0 bases from J, with 8 bases between. This chain's CDR3 is CASSPGTLSYEQYF. As DNA, the CDR3 is TGTGCCAGCTCACCAGGGACTCTCTCCTACGAGCAGTACTTC.

The chain couples TRBV7-3 to TRBJ1-6, with TRBD1 identical over 10 bases. This CDR3 is 14 amino acids long. CDR1 is SGHTA, CDR2 FQGTGA, per germline. V lost 5 bases and J lost 8; bases outside the gene matches: 3. The CDR3 here is CASSLGTGDSPLHF. The CDR3, as DNA: TGTGCCAGCAGCCTCGGGACAGGGGATTCACCCCTCCACTTT.

The rearrangement links TRBV2 to TRBJ2-7; possibly TRBD2 for D (5 bases). Germline V gene sequence: CDR1 SNHLY, CDR2 FYNNEI. This CDR3 contains 13 residues. V gave up 6 bases and J gave up 2 bases, with 11 bases separating them. This chain's CDR3 is CASREALTYEQYF. In nucleotides, the CDR3 is TGTGCCAGCAGGGAGGCCCTAACCTACGAGCAGTACTTC.

In this sample, this clone turned up once. V gene TRBV29-1 combines with J gene TRBJ2-6, with TRBD2 as a possible D gene (6 bases). The CDR3 has 16 amino acids. Germline loops: CDR1 SQVTM, CDR2 ANQGSEA. V lost 4 bases and J lost 0, with 13 bases in between. CDR3 protein: CSVVGGSFSGANVLTF. The CDR3 DNA reads as TGCAGCGTTGTCGGGGGAAGTTTCTCTGGGGCCAACGTCCTGACTTTC.

This chain uses TRBV11-2 with TRBJ2-7; D gene uncertain. This CDR3 contains 15 residues. The ends were cut back, 2 bases at V and 6 bases at J, with 17 bases in the middle. The germline V gene has CDR1 SGHAT and CDR2 FQNNGV. In DNA, the CDR3 is TGTGCCAGCAGCTTATTGGCAGGCTCCTTGGGCGAGCAGTACTTC. This sequence encodes CASSLLAGSLGEQYF.

The rearrangement uses TRBV7-2 and TRBJ2-7; 7 bases fit TRBD2. The CDR3 consists of 14 residues. In germline, CDR1 is SGHTA, CDR2 FQGNSA. The V and J ends lost 5 bases and 4 bases, in that order; junction bases with no gene match: 8. The CDR3 reads CASSKQASGYEQYF. For the CDR3, the DNA is TGTGCCAGCAGCAAGCAGGCTAGCGGATACGAGCAGTACTTC.

The chain recombines TRBV7-9 with TRBJ2-6, with D perhaps TRBD2 (5 bases). V was clipped by 1 base and J by 2 bases, with 6 bases between them. The germline CDR1 and CDR2 sequences are SEHNR and FQNEAQ (reference sequence). The CDR3 has 15 residues. CDR3 protein: CASSLGGAGANVLTF. Written as DNA, the CDR3 is TGTGCCAGCAGCTTAGGGGGAGCTGGGGCCAACGTCCTGACTTTC.

This clone was seen once. This chain joins TRBV7-8 and TRBJ1-1; no clear D gene. The CDR3 consists of 16 residues. With 1 base removed from V and 6 bases from J, the gap between germline ends came to 18 bases. Looked up from germline, CDR1 is SGHVS and CDR2 is FQNEAQ. The chain's CDR3 is CASSLVRARGYAEAFF. The DNA of the CDR3 is TGTGCCAGCAGCTTAGTGAGGGCGCGGGGATACGCTGAAGCTTTCTTT.

The gene calls are TRBV14 and TRBJ2-1; 12 nucleotides agree with TRBD2. V trimming: 1 base; J trimming: 7 bases; junction bases outside the gene matches: 5. The CDR3 is 16 residues long. The germline CDR1 and CDR2 sequences are SGHDN and FVKESK. CDR3 in amino acids: CASSQVVLAGGNEQFF. The CDR3 DNA reads TGTGCCAGCAGCCAAGTGGTCCTAGCGGGAGGGAATGAGCAGTTCTTC.

V gene TRBV18 combines with J gene TRBJ2-7; weak D call: TRBD1 (5 bases). Trimming pared 2 bases from V and 5 bases from J, leaving 10 bases between. CDR3 length: 13 residues. Looked up from germline, CDR1 is KGHSH and CDR2 is LQKENI. The CDR3 nucleotides read TGTGCCAGCTCACCAGACCAGGGAAACGAGCAGTACTTC. It yields the protein CASSPDQGNEQYF.

A word on this clone: Other DNA sequences in this specimen translate into the identical CDR3. This chain connects TRBV28 to TRBJ1-2; maybe TRBD1 (5 bases). Per germline, CDR1 MDHEN and CDR2 SYDVKM. The CDR3 length is 13 residues. Trimming removed 5 bases at V and 5 bases at J, with 12 bases between. CDR3 DNA sequence: TGTGCCAGCAGTCTTACAGGAGTATATGGCTACACCTTC. Residues: CASSLTGVYGYTF.

The chain joins TRBV7-8 to TRBJ2-2; possibly TRBD1 for D (6 bases). The germline V and J ends were trimmed by 5 bases and 0 bases, with 10 bases remaining between them. The CDR3 runs to 15 residues. Germline CDR1 reads SGHVS; CDR2 reads FQNEAQ. The CDR3 protein is CASSSNRANTGELFF. The CDR3 DNA reads TGTGCCAGCAGCAGTAACAGGGCGAACACCGGGGAGCTGTTTTTT. The whole variable domain, filled in from reference TRBV7-8 and TRBJ2-2, reads GAGVSQSPRYKVAKRGQDVALRCDPISGHVSLFWYQQALGQGPEFLTYFQNEAQLDKSGLPSDRFFAERPEGSVSTLKIQRTQQEDSAVYLCASSSNRANTGELFFGEGSRLTVL.

The CDR3 reads CASGTGGVSESYEQYF. CDR3 DNA: TGTGCCAGCGGGACAGGGGGCGTCTCGGAAAGCTACGAGCAGTACTTC. V usage is TRBV25-1 and J usage is TRBJ2-7, with 12 nucleotides matching TRBD1. This CDR3 is built from 16 residues. Trimming at V came to 8 bases and at J to 3 bases, leaving 11 bases not matched to a gene. The germline CDR1 and CDR2 sequences are MGHDK and SYGVNS.

The rearrangement joins TRBV7-3 to TRBJ2-7, with D tentatively TRBD2 (6 bases). Germline V lookup: CDR1 SGHTA, CDR2 FQGTGA. The CDR3 totals 16 residues. V was clipped by 0 bases and J by 5 bases, with 17 bases between them. In nucleotides, the CDR3 is TGTGCCAGCAGCTTAACTTTTACTCCGGGAGCCAACGAGCAGTACTTC. It codes for CASSLTFTPGANEQYF.

On this clone: Other DNA sequences in this sample translate to the same CDR3. The chain couples TRBV5-1 to TRBJ2-2; the D gene could be TRBD1 or TRBD2 (5 bases each). The CDR3 runs 15 residues. V lost 1 base and J 1 base, leaving 8 bases between the germline ends. Germline V CDR1 and CDR2: SGHRS, YFSETQ. The CDR3 DNA follows: TGCGCCAGCAGCTTGCGGGGCCAGAACACCGGGGAGCTGTTTTTT. Translation gives CASSLRGQNTGELFF.